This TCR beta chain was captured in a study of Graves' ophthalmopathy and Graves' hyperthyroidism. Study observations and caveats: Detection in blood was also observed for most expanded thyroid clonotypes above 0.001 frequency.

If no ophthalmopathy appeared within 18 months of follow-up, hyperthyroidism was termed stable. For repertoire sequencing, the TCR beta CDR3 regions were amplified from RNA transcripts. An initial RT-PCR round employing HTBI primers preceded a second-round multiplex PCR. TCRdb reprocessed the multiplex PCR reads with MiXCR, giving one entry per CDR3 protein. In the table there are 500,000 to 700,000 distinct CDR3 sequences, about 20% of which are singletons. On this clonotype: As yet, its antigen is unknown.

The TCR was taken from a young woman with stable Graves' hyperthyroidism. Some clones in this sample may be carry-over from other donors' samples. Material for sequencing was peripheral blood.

CDR3 region: CASGLVRGTQYF. CDR3 sequence (DNA): TGTGCTAGTGGTTTGGTACGAGGGACCCAGTACTTC. V usage is TRBV12-5 and J usage is TRBJ2-5; no clear D. Between the trimmed V and J ends, which lost 0 bases and 7 bases, there was a span of 6 bases. The length of the CDR3 is 12 residues. The V gene's germline CDR1 is LGHNT and CDR2 FRNRAP.